The 14 T cell receptor beta chains given below trace back to one sample, sequenced in a study of blood T cell repertoires in COVID-19. Clones were sequenced by immunoSEQ multiplex PCR, and TCRdb holds only the in-frame ones, with some missing. The sample has about 170,000 clones; about 85% are singletons. The sample was peripheral blood. The receptors were sampled from a man older than 75 with COVID-19, enrolled during active disease.

The chain has TRBV7-2 and TRBJ2-7, with 9 bases aligning to TRBD2. CDR1 SGHTA and CDR2 FQGNSA come from the germline V gene. The V and J ends lost 5 bases and 2 bases, in that order; junction bases with no gene match: 7. This CDR3 is 15 amino acids long. The CDR3 loop is CASSPQSGGTYEQYF. The CDR3 nucleotides read TGTGCCAGCAGCCCCCAGAGCGGGGGGACCTACGAGCAGTACTTC.

This clone was recorded once. The chain couples TRBV28 to TRBJ1-2, with a possible D match to TRBD1 (5 bases). Between the trimmed V and J ends, which lost 6 bases and 8 bases, there was a span of 10 bases. The CDR3 covers 11 residues. Germline V lookup: CDR1 MDHEN, CDR2 SYDVKM. CDR3 residues: CASSLRQGYTF. DNA of the CDR3: TGTGCCAGCAGCCTAAGACAGGGCTACACCTTC.

This clone was detected only once. This chain links TRBV25-1 with TRBJ2-3, with 11 bases aligning to TRBD2. Germline V gene sequence: CDR1 MGHDK, CDR2 SYGVNS. J lost 6 bases, V lost 0 bases, and 5 bases had no gene match. This CDR3 is 16 amino acids long. The DNA of the CDR3 is TGTGCCAGCAGTGAATATAGCGGGGGGGCCGCGGATACGCAGTATTTT. Protein product: CASSEYSGGAADTQYF.

The chain carries TRBV19 and TRBJ1-1; D gene ambiguous. Germline V CDR1 and CDR2: LNHDA, SQIVND (reference sequence). The CDR3 is made up of 13 amino acids. Trimming took 5 bases from V and 1 from J, leaving 8 bases between them. The CDR3 sequence is CASSWAGNTEAFF. The CDR3 DNA follows: TGTGCCAGTAGTTGGGCAGGGAACACTGAAGCTTTCTTT.

The chain is built from TRBV7-2 and TRBJ2-7; 9 bases line up with TRBD2. The V segment lost 5 bases and the J segment 6 bases; nucleotides outside the gene matches: 11. Germline CDR1 and CDR2: SGHTA and FQGNSA. This CDR3 is built from 15 residues. The CDR3 here is CASSGSAGGEGEQYF. The CDR3 DNA is TGTGCCAGCAGCGGCTCCGCGGGGGGGGAGGGCGAGCAGTACTTC.

The chain joins TRBV5-4 to TRBJ2-1; possibly TRBD2 for D (6 bases). V gave up 0 bases and J gave up 7 bases, with 11 bases separating them. The CDR3 runs 14 residues. Germline CDR1 is SGHNT and CDR2 is YYREEE (reference sequence). The CDR3 DNA sequence: TGTGCCAGCAGCTTGGGTCGGGGGAGGAATGAGCAGTTCTTC. Amino acid sequence: CASSLGRGRNEQFF.

The V call is TRBV19, the J call TRBJ1-6, with TRBD1 matching over 7 bases. With V trimmed by 5 bases and J by 5 bases, 6 bases remained unmatched. The CDR3 extends over 15 amino acids. The germline V gene encodes CDR1 LNHDA and CDR2 SQIVND (reference sequence). The CDR3 DNA reads TGTGCCAGTAGTGCGACGGGACAGAATAATTCACCCCTCCACTTT. It yields the protein CASSATGQNNSPLHF.

This sequence joins TRBV7-9 and TRBJ1-3; TRBD1 aligns across 7 bases. V lost 8 bases and J lost 0; bases outside the gene matches: 4. The CDR3 length is 14 residues. Germline loops: CDR1 SEHNR, CDR2 FQNEAQ (reference sequence). The DNA for the CDR3 is TGTGCCAGCCAGGGGGACAGCTCTGGAAACACCATATATTTT. This encodes CASQGDSSGNTIYF.

The genes are TRBV9 and TRBJ2-7, with TRBD1 as a possible D gene (6 bases). The length of the CDR3 is 15 residues. CDR1 SGDLS and CDR2 YYNGEE come from the germline V gene. The ends were cut back, 0 bases at V and 3 bases at J, with 13 bases in the middle. The CDR3 bases are TGTGCCAGCAGCGTAGCGCCCGGGACAAACTACGAGCAGTACTTC. Translation gives CASSVAPGTNYEQYF.

CDR3 DNA sequence: TGTGCCAGCAGTTACCCGGGGAATTCACCCCTCCACTTT. Protein sequence: CASSYPGNSPLHF. The chain has TRBV6-2 or TRBV6-3 and TRBJ1-6; the D is unclear. The CDR3 consists of 13 residues. CDR1 and CDR2 (germline): MNHEY, SVGEGT. Trimming shortened V by 2 bases and J by 7 bases, and 6 bases separated the two germline ends.

The gene calls are TRBV6-1 and TRBJ1-1, with a possible D match to TRBD1 (5 bases). Trimming pared 2 bases from V and 8 bases from J, leaving 12 bases between. CDR3 size: 13 residues. Looked up from germline, CDR1 is MNHNS and CDR2 is SASEGT. CDR3 bases: TGTGCCAGCAGTGAATGGGGCGGGGGGGAAGCTTTCTTT. Translated: CASSEWGGGEAFF.

The chain combines TRBV5-1 with TRBJ1-3, with 7 positions matching TRBD1. The J segment lost 2 bases and the V segment lost 0 bases, leaving 8 bases of the junction unmatched. The CDR3 sequence is 17 residues long. In germline, CDR1 is SGHRS, CDR2 YFSETQ. The DNA of the CDR3 is TGCGCCAGCAGCTTGGTTCCGGACAGGAGAACTGGAAACACCATATATTTT. Its translation: CASSLVPDRRTGNTIYF. Variable domain in full (rest from reference TRBV5-1 and TRBJ1-3): KAGVTQTPRYLIKTRGQQVTLSCSPISGHRSVSWYQQTPGQGLQFLFEYFSETQRNKGNFPGRFSGRQFSNSRSEMNVSTLELGDSALYLCASSLVPDRRTGNTIYFGEGSWLTVV.

A single count supports this clone. This chain links TRBV11-3 with TRBJ1-3; no clear D. Trimming took off 1 base at V and 1 base at J, with 8 bases between the two ends. The CDR3 spans 15 residues. Looked up from germline, CDR1 is SGHNT and CDR2 is YENEEA. The CDR3 protein is CASSLGLISGNTIYF. The CDR3 DNA reads as TGTGCCAGCAGCTTAGGGCTGATATCTGGAAACACCATATATTTT.

About this clone itself: This may be a read error, as it is one base from a much larger clone. This chain joins TRBV4-1 and TRBJ1-4, with 9 bases fitting TRBD1. The CDR3 is 14 residues long. Trimming cost V 4 bases and J 5 bases; bases outside gene matches: 2. The germline V gene encodes CDR1 MGHRA and CDR2 YSYEKL. CDR3 sequence (DNA): TGCGCCAGCAGCCCGGGACAGGGCAATGAAAAACTGTTTTTT. As protein: CASSPGQGNEKLFF.